This is a list of T cell receptor beta chains from one sample in a study of T cell changes during pregnancy in multiple sclerosis. The repertoire was sequenced with immunoSEQ multiplex PCR; TCRdb's copy has only in-frame clones and lacks some. In the table there are under 100,000 clones, around 93% of which are singletons. The input for sequencing was peripheral blood, taken in the first trimester of pregnancy. These receptors were obtained from a female donor in good health, enrolled as a control in a pregnancy study. Both conserved end residues are part of each CDR3. A D gene is named only where the DNA matches it firmly. Rows may omit the clone size; those that give it use once, few, many or a size class.

V gene	J gene	D gene	clone size	CDR3 DNA	CDR3 protein
TRBV5-1	TRBJ2-3	TRBD1	.	TGCGCCAGCAGCCAAAACGGACAGGGCACAGATACGCAGTATTTT	CASSQNGQGTDTQYF
TRBV10-3	TRBJ2-7	.	.	TGTGCCATCAGTCCTCGAGCCTATGGCGAGCAGTACTTC	CAISPRAYGEQYF
TRBV6-6	TRBJ2-4	.	.	TGTGCCAGCAGTTTTGCGGAGGAGGCCAAAAACATTCAGTACTTC	CASSFAEEAKNIQYF
TRBV18	TRBJ1-1	.	.	TGTGCCAGCCAGGACATCGGCATAAACACTGAAGCTTTCTTT	CASQDIGINTEAFF
TRBV7-9	TRBJ1-4	.	.	TGTGCCAGCAGCTTAGTACAGGGTGGTGAAAAACTGTTTTTT	CASSLVQGGEKLFF
TRBV6-5	TRBJ1-2	.	once	TGTGCCAGCAGTTACCTTCGGCAGGGCCATGGCTACACCTTC	CASSYLRQGHGYTF
TRBV7-6	TRBJ1-5	TRBD1	few	TGTGCCAGCAGCTTGAAACAGGGGAATCAGCCCCAGCATTTT	CASSLKQGNQPQHF
TRBV6-6	TRBJ2-2	.	few	TGTGCCAGCAGCCCTCAGGGCAGGGCGAACACCGGGGAGCTGTTTTTT	CASSPQGRANTGELFF
TRBV4-2	TRBJ1-1	.	few	TGTGCCAGCAGCCACGCCATAAGGGGAGGGAGCGCTGAAGCTTTCTTT	CASSHAIRGGSAEAFF
TRBV28	TRBJ2-3	TRBD2	.	TGTGCCAGCAGAAGTAGCGGGGGCACAGATACGCAGTATTTT	CASRSSGGTDTQYF
TRBV19	TRBJ2-1	TRBD1	.	TGTGCCAGTGGGCCCCAGGGGGTTCGCTACAATGAGCAGTTCTTC	CASGPQGVRYNEQFF
TRBV7-9	TRBJ1-4	.	.	TGTGCCAGCAGCTCTATACAAGGGAGGGGAATTGAAAAACTGTTTTTT	CASSSIQGRGIEKLFF
TRBV10-2	TRBJ1-2	.	once	TGCGCCAGCAGTGACTACCGAGGACAGACTCCTAACTATGGCTACACCTTC	CASSDYRGQTPNYGYTF
TRBV6-5	TRBJ2-1	TRBD2	.	TGTGCCAGCAGTGCCAGCGGGGCGGACTACAATGAGCAGTTCTTC	CASSASGADYNEQFF
TRBV5-1	TRBJ1-2	.	.	TGCGCCAGCAGCAAACAGGGTAGCGACTATGGCTACACCTTC	CASSKQGSDYGYTF
TRBV5-5	TRBJ2-7	TRBD1	.	TGTGCCAGCAGCCCTGGACAGGCCGAGTATTACGAGCAGTACTTC	CASSPGQAEYYEQYF
TRBV20-1	TRBJ1-1	.	.	TGCAGTGCTCGCCCGGGGGCTTTCTTT	CSARPGAFF
TRBV4-3	TRBJ1-4	.	.	TGCGCCAGCAGCCAAGTTGGAGGCCAGGGAGGAGAAAAACTGTTTTTT	CASSQVGGQGGEKLFF
TRBV27	TRBJ1-1	TRBD1	.	TGTGCCAGCAGTTTGGGACAGGAAGCTTTCTTT	CASSLGQEAFF
TRBV7-8	TRBJ2-2	TRBD1	.	TGTGCCAGCAGCCCAGGGACAGGCATTAAGGTCGGGGAGCTGTTTTTT	CASSPGTGIKVGELFF